The TCR beta chain described here comes from a study of blood T cell repertoires in COVID-19. Study details: Samples taken during acute and convalescent COVID-19 were collected in the United States, Italy and Spain.

CDR1 and CDR2 from the germline V gene are LNHDA and SQIVND (reference sequence). With 8 bases clipped from V and 1 base from J, the junction kept 6 bases outside the gene matches. This CDR3 is built from 15 residues. Some clones are missing from TCRdb's copy, which holds only in-frame ones; the method was immunoSEQ multiplex PCR. Altogether 75,000 to 90,000 clones are present, around nine tenths being singletons, with the ten largest covering roughly 6%. This receptor was identified in a human donor in a cohort sampled during active COVID-19. V gene TRBV19 combines with J gene TRBJ2-1, with 9 bases aligning to TRBD1. Material: peripheral blood. The CDR3 is CASRRQGGSYNEQFF. As DNA, the CDR3 is TGTGCCAGTCGCCGACAGGGGGGGTCCTACAATGAGCAGTTCTTC.